Listed here are 7 T cell receptor beta chains from one sample, sequenced in a study of identical twins. Using its own MiXCR run on the 5' RACE reads, TCRdb lists one record per CDR3 protein. The sample consists of more than 1.5 million distinct CDR3 sequences, about 30% of them appearing once. Material: cord blood. The receptor set was obtained from a newborn girl in good health.

Worth noting for this clonotype: One end of the junction varies from germline; a read error may be responsible. The rearrangement joins TRBV29-1 to TRBJ1-2, with D perhaps matching TRBD1 (5 bases). The CDR3 is made up of 12 amino acids. Germline V lookup: CDR1 SQVTM, CDR2 ANQGSEA. The CDR3 loop reads CSVLQGTYGHTF. CDR3 DNA: TGCAGCGTACTCCAGGGTACCTATGGCCACACCTTC.

On this clonotype itself: A read error may account for a junction end that differs from germline. J is TRBJ1-2 and V is TRBV12-3 or TRBV12-4, with no clear D. CDR3 length: 14 amino acids. The CDR3 sequence is CASSPLPENCGYTF. Written as DNA, the CDR3 is TGTGCCAGCAGTCCCCTTCCGGAGAACTGTGGCTACACCTTC.

The genes are TRBV2 and TRBJ2-4; 11 bases match TRBD1. This CDR3 is built from 15 residues. Germline lookup yields CDR1 SNHLY and CDR2 FYNNEI. V lost 7 bases and J lost 3; bases outside the gene matches: 5. The CDR3 region has the DNA TGTGCCAGCACCGGACAGGGGGCCTTCAAAAACATTCAGTACTTC. Encoded protein: CASTGQGAFKNIQYF.

This chain connects TRBV20-1 to TRBJ1-2; the match to TRBD1 covers 10 bases. Germline CDR1 is DFQATT and CDR2 is SNEGSKA (reference sequence). V trimming: 1 base; J trimming: 5 bases; junction bases outside the gene matches: 4. CDR3 size: 14 residues. CDR3 bases: TGCAGTGCTAGAGTCGCGGACAGGGGGTATGGCTACACCTTC. As protein: CSARVADRGYGYTF.

The V gene is TRBV20-1, the J gene TRBJ2-1; 13 bases are a match to TRBD2. CDR3 length: 17 residues. Germline V lookup: CDR1 DFQATT, CDR2 SNEGSKA (reference sequence). V lost 3 bases to trimming and J lost 0 bases; unmatched junction nucleotides: 5. This chain's CDR3 is CSARTSGGSSSYNEQFF. Here the CDR3 DNA reads TGCAGTGCTAGGACTAGCGGGGGGTCAAGCTCCTACAATGAGCAGTTCTTC.

The rearrangement joins TRBV7-9 to TRBJ1-2; 7 bases agree with TRBD1. Trimming removed 3 bases from V and 0 bases from J; junction bases left unmatched: 4. In germline, CDR1 is SEHNR, CDR2 FQNEAQ (reference sequence). The CDR3 length is 15 residues. The CDR3 DNA follows: TGTGCCAGCAGCTTGGACAGGCTATCTAACTATGGCTACACCTTC. Its protein product is CASSLDRLSNYGYTF. Supplemented by reference TRBV7-9 and TRBJ1-2, the full variable domain reads DTGVSQNPRHKITKRGQNVTFRCDPISEHNRLYWYRQTLGQGPEFLTYFQNEAQLEKSRLLSDRFSAERPKGSFSTLEIQRTEQGDSAMYLCASSLDRLSNYGYTFGSGTRLTVV.

The rearrangement uses TRBV27 and TRBJ2-1, with 10 bases identical to TRBD2. The germline V gene has CDR1 MNHEY and CDR2 SMNVEV (reference sequence). Trimming removed 6 bases from V and 13 bases from J; junction bases left unmatched: 15. The CDR3 consists of 15 residues. This CDR3 is CASRDSGRMNYDQFF. CDR3 in DNA: TGTGCCAGCAGGGATAGCGGGAGGATGAACTACGACCAGTTCTTC.